Below, 7 T cell receptor beta chains from the same sample are listed, as sequenced in a study of T cell repertoires in cytomegalovirus infection (dated by TCRdb to between 2017 and 2020). Instrument used: Illumina HiSeq 1500. TCRdb trimmed public reads at Q25 via fastp, called clones via MiXCR and kept in-frame beta chains. When rows share a CDR3 protein, they turn into one entry using the most common DNA and genes. This sample lists approximately 320,000 distinct CDR3 sequences; more than 9% were detected once. Together, the top ten hold 3.5% to 4.5% of the sample. The sample was PBMCs. The receptors here all came from a human donor in good health (CMV status not recorded). Some clones in this sample may be carry-over from other donors' samples.

This clonotype has at least ten counts. The gene calls are TRBV7-2 and TRBJ1-1; D not resolved. Trimming stripped 2 bases from V and 2 bases from J, with 9 bases between. This CDR3 is 14 amino acids long. Germline assignment: CDR1 SGHTA and CDR2 FQGNSA. The CDR3 DNA reads TGTGCCAGCAGCTTATTCCCTGGAAACACTGAAGCTTTCTTT. This gives the protein CASSLFPGNTEAFF.

In this sample, this clonotype turned up a few times. The chain carries TRBV6-2 or TRBV6-3 and TRBJ2-2; TRBD2 is a possible D gene (5 bases). Trimming removed 2 bases from V and 1 base from J, with 11 bases in between. The CDR3 has 16 amino acids. Germline-derived CDR1 and CDR2 are MNHEY and SVGEGT. CDR3: CASSYRVRGNTGELFF. In DNA form, the CDR3 reads TGTGCCAGCAGTTACCGGGTCCGGGGGAACACCGGGGAGCTGTTTTTT.

In its sample, this clonotype was seen many times. The CDR3 loop reads CASGWRTTYEQYF. The CDR3 DNA follows: TGTGCCAGCGGGTGGAGGACAACCTACGAGCAGTACTTC. This chain uses TRBV28 with TRBJ2-7; D tentatively fits TRBD1 or TRBD2 (5 bases each). There are 13 residues in the CDR3. Between the trimmed V and J ends, which lost 8 bases and 2 bases, there was a span of 13 bases. Germline CDR1 reads MDHEN; CDR2 reads SYDVKM.

This clonotype was counted at least ten times. This chain uses TRBV12-3 or TRBV12-4 with TRBJ2-5; TRBD2 agrees at 8 bases. This CDR3 is 17 amino acids long. With 3 bases clipped from V and 1 base from J, the junction kept 10 bases outside the gene matches. In DNA, the CDR3 is TGTGCCAGCAGTTTTAGGACTGGGCGGGGGGTCCAAGAGACCCAGTACTTC. Translation gives CASSFRTGRGVQETQYF.

This clonotype was recorded a few times. The rearrangement links TRBV4-3 to TRBJ2-5; D might be TRBD1 or TRBD2, each matching 6 bases. CDR1 and CDR2 (germline): LGHNA, YSLEER. This CDR3 region has 17 residues. V lost 0 bases, J lost 5 bases, and 19 bases lay in between. The CDR3 coding sequence is TGCGCCAGCAGCCAAGACGTGGCTGGAACAGGGAGGGAGACCCAGTACTTC. Translation: CASSQDVAGTGRETQYF.

This clonotype was detected many times. This chain uses TRBV7-2 with TRBJ2-7; no clear D gene. The CDR3 runs to 13 residues. V was trimmed by 1 base and J by 2 bases, leaving 6 bases between them. From germline, CDR1 is SGHTA and CDR2 FQGNSA. CDR3 sequence reads: CASSLGAPYEQYF. CDR3 bases: TGTGCCAGCAGCTTAGGGGCCCCCTACGAGCAGTACTTC.

This clonotype was picked up many times. V is TRBV19 and J is TRBJ1-5; the D is unclear. The CDR3 runs 15 residues. V dropped 6 bases and J dropped 0 bases, with 12 bases sitting between them. The germline CDR1 and CDR2 sequences are LNHDA and SQIVND (reference sequence). This CDR3 reads CASRGEDYSNQPQHF. The CDR3 DNA reads as TGTGCCAGTAGGGGTGAAGACTATAGCAATCAGCCCCAGCATTTT.